This T cell receptor beta chain was identified during a study of T cell responses to AZD1222 COVID-19 vaccine. Study outcomes and limitations: Donors skewed white British and female; clonal diversity was possibly underestimated. Baseline serology detected seropositivity in only a handful of AZD1222 recipients. Vaccine-associated CD4 TCRs ranged over spike, dominating at 160-218 and 743-854.

Germline V gives CDR1 LNHDA, CDR2 SQIVND (reference sequence). This CDR3 spans 17 amino acids. The V and J ends lost 3 bases and 8 bases respectively, with 23 bases between them. Worth noting for this clone: Antigen specificity is unknown.

Assay used: immunoSEQ multiplex PCR; TCRdb lists only in-frame clones, some missing. The sample has more than 150,000 clones; 75% to 90% are singletons. The receptor comes from an adult in good health. The chain uses TRBV19 and TRBJ1-5; TRBD1 might be the D (5 bases). Sequencing was performed on peripheral blood, taken on day 0 of AZD1222 vaccination. CDR3 coding DNA: TGTGCCAGTAGTATCAATGGGCAAATGACAGTTTCAAAGCCCCAGCATTTT. It encodes CASSINGQMTVSKPQHF. The full variable domain, rest sourced from reference TRBV19 and TRBJ1-5, is DGGITQSPKYLFRKEGQNVTLSCEQNLNHDAMYWYRQDPGQGLRLIYYSQIVNDFQKGDIAEGYSVSREKKESFPLTVTSAQKNPTAFYLCASSINGQMTVSKPQHFGDGTRLSIL.